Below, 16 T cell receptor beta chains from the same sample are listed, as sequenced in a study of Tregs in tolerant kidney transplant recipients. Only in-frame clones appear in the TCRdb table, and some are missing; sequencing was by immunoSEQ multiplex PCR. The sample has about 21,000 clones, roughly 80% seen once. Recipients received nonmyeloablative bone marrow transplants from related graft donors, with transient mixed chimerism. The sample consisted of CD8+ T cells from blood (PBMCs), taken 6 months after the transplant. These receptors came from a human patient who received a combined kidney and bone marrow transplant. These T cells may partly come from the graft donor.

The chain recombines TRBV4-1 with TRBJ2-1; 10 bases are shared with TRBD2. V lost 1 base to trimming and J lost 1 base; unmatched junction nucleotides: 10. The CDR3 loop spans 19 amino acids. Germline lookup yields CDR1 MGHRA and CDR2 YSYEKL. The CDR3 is CASSQGRAGLARSYNEQFF. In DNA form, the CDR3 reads TGCGCCAGCAGCCAAGGAAGGGCGGGACTAGCGAGATCCTACAATGAGCAGTTCTTC.

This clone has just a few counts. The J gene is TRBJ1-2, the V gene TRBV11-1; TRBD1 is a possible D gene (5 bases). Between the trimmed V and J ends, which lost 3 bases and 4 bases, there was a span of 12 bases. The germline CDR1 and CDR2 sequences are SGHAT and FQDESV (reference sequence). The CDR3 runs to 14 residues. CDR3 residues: CASSLDQGLYGYTF. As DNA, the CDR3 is TGTGCCAGCAGCTTGGACCAGGGTCTCTATGGCTACACCTTC.

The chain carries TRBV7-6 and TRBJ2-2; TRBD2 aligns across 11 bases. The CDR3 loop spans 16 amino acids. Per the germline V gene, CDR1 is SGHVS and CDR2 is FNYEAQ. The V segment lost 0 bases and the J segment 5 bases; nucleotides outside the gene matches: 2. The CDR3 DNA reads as TGTGCCAGCAGCTTAGCACTAGCGGGAGTTACCGGGGAGCTGTTTTTT. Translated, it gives CASSLALAGVTGELFF.

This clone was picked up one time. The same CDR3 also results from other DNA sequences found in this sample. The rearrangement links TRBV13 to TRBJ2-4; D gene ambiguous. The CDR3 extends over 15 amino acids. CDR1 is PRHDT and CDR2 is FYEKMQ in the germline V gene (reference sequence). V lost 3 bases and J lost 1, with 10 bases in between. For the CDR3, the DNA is TGTGCCAGCAGCTTGAGGATTTCGGCCAAAAACATTCAGTACTTC. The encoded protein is CASSLRISAKNIQYF.

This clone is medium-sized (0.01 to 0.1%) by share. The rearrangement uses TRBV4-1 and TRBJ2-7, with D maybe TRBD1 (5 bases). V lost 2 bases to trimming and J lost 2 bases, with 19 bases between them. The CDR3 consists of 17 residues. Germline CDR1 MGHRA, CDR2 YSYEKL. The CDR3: CASSQMGLLDRTYEQYF. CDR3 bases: TGCGCCAGCAGCCAAATGGGTCTGTTAGACAGAACCTACGAGCAGTACTTC.

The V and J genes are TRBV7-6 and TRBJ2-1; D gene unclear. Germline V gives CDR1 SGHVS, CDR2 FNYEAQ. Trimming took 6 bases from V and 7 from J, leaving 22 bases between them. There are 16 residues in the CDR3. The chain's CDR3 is CASSYLSSGLRNEQFF. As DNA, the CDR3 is TGTGCCAGCAGTTATTTAAGCTCCGGGTTACGGAATGAGCAGTTCTTC.

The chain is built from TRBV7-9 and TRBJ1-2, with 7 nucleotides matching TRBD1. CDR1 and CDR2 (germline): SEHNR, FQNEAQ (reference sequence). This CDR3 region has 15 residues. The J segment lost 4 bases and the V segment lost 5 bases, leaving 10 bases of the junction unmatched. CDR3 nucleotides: TGTGCCAGCAGCCCGAGACAGGGACCTTTCTATGGCTACACCTTC. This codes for CASSPRQGPFYGYTF.

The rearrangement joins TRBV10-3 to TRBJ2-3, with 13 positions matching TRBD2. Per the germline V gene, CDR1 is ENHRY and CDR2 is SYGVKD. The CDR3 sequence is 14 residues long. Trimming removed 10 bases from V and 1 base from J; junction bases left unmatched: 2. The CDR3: CATGLAGGTDTQYF. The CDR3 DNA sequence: TGTGCCACCGGACTAGCGGGAGGCACAGATACGCAGTATTTT.

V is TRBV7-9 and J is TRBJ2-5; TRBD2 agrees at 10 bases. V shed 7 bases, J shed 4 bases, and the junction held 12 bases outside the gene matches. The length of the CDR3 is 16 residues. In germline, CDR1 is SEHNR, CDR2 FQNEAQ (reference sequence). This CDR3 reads CASTQPGTSVRETQYF. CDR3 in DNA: TGTGCCAGCACTCAACCCGGGACTAGCGTGCGAGAGACCCAGTACTTC.

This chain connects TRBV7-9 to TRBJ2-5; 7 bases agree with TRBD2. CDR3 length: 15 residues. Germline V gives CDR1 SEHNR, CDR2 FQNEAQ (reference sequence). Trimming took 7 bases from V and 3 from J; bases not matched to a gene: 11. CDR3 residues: CASNPTGGQEETQYF. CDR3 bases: TGTGCCAGCAACCCCACGGGAGGCCAGGAAGAGACCCAGTACTTC.

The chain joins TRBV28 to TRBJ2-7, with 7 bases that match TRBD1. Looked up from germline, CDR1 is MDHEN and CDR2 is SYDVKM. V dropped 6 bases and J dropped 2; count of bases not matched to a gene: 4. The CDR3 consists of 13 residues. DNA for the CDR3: TGTGCCAGCAGAACGGGACAGACCTACGAGCAGTACTTC. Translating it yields CASRTGQTYEQYF.

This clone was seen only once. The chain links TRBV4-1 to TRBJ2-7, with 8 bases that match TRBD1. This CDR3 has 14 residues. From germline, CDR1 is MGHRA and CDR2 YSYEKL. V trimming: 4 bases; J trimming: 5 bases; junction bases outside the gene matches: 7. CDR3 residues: CASSLGQGTHEQYF. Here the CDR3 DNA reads TGCGCCAGCAGCCTTGGACAGGGAACTCACGAGCAGTACTTC.

Written as DNA, the CDR3 is TGTGCCTGGAGTACTCCCGGGACAGAGAGTAGCTCCTACGAGCAGTACTTC. The encoded protein is CAWSTPGTESSSYEQYF. V is TRBV30 and J is TRBJ2-7; 7 nucleotides match TRBD1. From germline, CDR1 is GTSNPN and CDR2 SVGIG (reference sequence). This CDR3 has 17 amino acids. The ends lost 2 bases at V and 0 bases at J; junction bases unmatched: 13. The whole variable domain, filled in from reference TRBV30 and TRBJ2-7, reads SQTIHQWPATLVQPVGSPLSLECTVEGTSNPNLYWYRQAAGRGLQLLFYSVGIGQISSEVPQNLSASRPQDRQFILSSKKLLLSDSGFYLCAWSTPGTESSSYEQYFGPGTRLTVT.

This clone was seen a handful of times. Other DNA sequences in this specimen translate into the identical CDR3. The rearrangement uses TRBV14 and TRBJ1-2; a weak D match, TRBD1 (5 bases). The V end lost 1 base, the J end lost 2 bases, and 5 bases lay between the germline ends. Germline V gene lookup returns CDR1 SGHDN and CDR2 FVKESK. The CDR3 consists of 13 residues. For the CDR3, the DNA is TGTGCCAGCAGCCAAGGGACAAACTATGGCTACACCTTC. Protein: CASSQGTNYGYTF.

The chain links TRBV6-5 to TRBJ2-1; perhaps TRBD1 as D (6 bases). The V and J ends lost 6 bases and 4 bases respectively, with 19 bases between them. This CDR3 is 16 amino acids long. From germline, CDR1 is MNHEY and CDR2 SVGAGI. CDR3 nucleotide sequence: TGTGCCAGCAGCTACAACCGGGACAACACATACAATGAGCAGTTCTTC. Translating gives CASSYNRDNTYNEQFF.

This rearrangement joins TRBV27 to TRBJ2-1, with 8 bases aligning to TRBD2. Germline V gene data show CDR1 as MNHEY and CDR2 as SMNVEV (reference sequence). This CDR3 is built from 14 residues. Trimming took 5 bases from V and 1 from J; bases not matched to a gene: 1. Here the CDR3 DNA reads TGTGCCAGCAGTAGCGGGGGTTCCTACAATGAGCAGTTCTTC. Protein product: CASSSGGSYNEQFF.